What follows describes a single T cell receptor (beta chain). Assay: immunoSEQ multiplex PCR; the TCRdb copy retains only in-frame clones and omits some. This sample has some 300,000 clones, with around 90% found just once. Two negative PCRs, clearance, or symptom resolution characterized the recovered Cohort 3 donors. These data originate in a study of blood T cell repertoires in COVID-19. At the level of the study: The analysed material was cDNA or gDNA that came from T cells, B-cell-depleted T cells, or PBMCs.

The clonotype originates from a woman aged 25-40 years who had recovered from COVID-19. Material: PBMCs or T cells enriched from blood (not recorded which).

The chain's CDR3 is CASSQRREPGNEQFF. In DNA form, the CDR3 reads TGTGCCAGCAGCCAAAGGCGGGAGCCTGGCAATGAGCAGTTCTTC. J is TRBJ2-1 and V is TRBV3-1 (or the pseudogene TRBV3-2); 7 bases match TRBD2. Germline V gene data show CDR1 as LGHDT and CDR2 as YNNKEL (reference sequence). The CDR3 sequence is 15 residues long. With V trimmed by 2 bases and J by 6 bases, 7 bases remained unmatched.